Reported below is one T cell receptor (beta chain). What this receptor recognizes is not known. Base-call qualities are not available, and no considerably larger clone is one nucleotide away. In total, roughly 710 healthy bone marrow donors made up the cohort. Cohort members were all nominally healthy when sampled, although unrecorded immune exposures were likely present. The donor tested CMV seropositive, placing the donor among the approximately 310 seropositive members of the cohort. A peripheral blood sample was provided by each donor, and peripheral blood mononuclear cells were used for TCR beta sequencing. Genomic DNA extraction from the blood cell samples was performed with the Qiagen DNeasy Blood Extraction Kit. These data originate in a study of cytomegalovirus exposure and HLA in healthy donors (dated by TCRdb to the late 2010s). With respect to the entire study: An earlier analysis of under 600 of the donors reported approximately 270 Gb of sequence data and around 120 million unique TCR beta sequences from approximately 180 million T cells. An early release covering roughly 580 HLA-typed donors comprised approximately 290 gigabases of sequencing data and about 90 million unique TCR sequences. The genetic ancestry cluster associated with self-reported Caucasian donors included approximately 85% of the approximately 430 genotyped donors. The study was designed to test whether signatures of past pathogen exposure could be identified by cataloging public T cell receptors. The T cell repertoires of about 700 subjects were profiled by immunosequencing and related to cytomegalovirus serostatus. Along with the roughly 670-subject first cohort, a separate validation cohort of around 120 different subjects was used. To predict cytomegalovirus infection status, the study brought together high-throughput TCR immunosequencing, statistical association of individual TCRs with disease status, and machine learning. A later analysis re-analyzed previously published TCR beta repertoires from about 730 donors and added high-resolution HLA genotyping to study TCR occurrence patterns. The later analysis used no new phenotypic data to find candidate immune exposures, relying instead on TCR beta sequences and their occurrence across donors. An earlier analysis of nearly 600 of the donors applied high-throughput TCR beta sequencing to assess whether each TCR beta V gene segment acted as functional or pseudogenic. Donor age, sex, ethnicity and CMV serostatus were collected together with the repertoire data. In a later genetic analysis, genome-wide SNP genotypes for about 65% of the roughly 700 donors were used, and that subset was treated as a discovery cohort. Every repertoire in the discovery cohort had been generated on one and the same sequencing platform. HLA typing included class I and class II loci at four-digit resolution. The number of typed donors differed by locus: about 620-640 for A, B, C, DRB1 and DQB1; 500 to 550 for DQA1; 606 for DPA1; and roughly 490 for DPB1. Roughly 5 DR-DQ haplotypes were handled as single units for association and clustering, since linkage in the cohort was strong. Among a few hundred genotyped donors of the cohort, an average of roughly 240,000 unique TCR beta nucleotide sequences were sequenced per donor, about a sixth of them non-productive. Study-level results and caveats: While some public TCRs were present in many individuals, most TCR sequences turned up only very rarely across donors. Only TCR beta chains were sequenced in this cohort, and the absence of alpha or paired-chain data limited detectable features. In a later genetic analysis, a missense DCLRE1C variant was associated with V-gene and J-gene trimming of TCR beta chains, and the association was replicated in an independent cohort. Specific HLA alleles were associated with some 15,000 TCR beta sequences at a false discovery rate of 0.05 in a later analysis. In an earlier analysis of about 600 of the donors, most TCR beta V segments appeared in productive rearrangements about 87% or about 30% of the time, broadly matching IMGT annotations. Cytomegalovirus status was reported to be diagnosed by the classifier with high specificity and sensitivity in both the original and validation cohorts. Because the 87-base-pair reads could not distinguish some IMGT-functional V segments, including TRBV6-2 and TRBV6-3, those segments were excluded. Compared with equally common non-associated chains, HLA-associated TCR beta chains in a later analysis were more clonally expanded and had lower generation probabilities. In a later analysis, several top co-occurrence clusters were reported to appear linked to parvovirus B19, influenza, CMV and Epstein-Barr virus. According to a later genetic analysis, donors in an Asian-associated ancestry cluster had fewer N-insertions in productive TCRs than the approximately 700-donor mean. Correlated functional status among segregating V segments might reflect linkage disequilibrium, but an unknown experimental factor could not be ruled out. Because counts were too low, about 17 rarely observed V segments, including chromosome 9 orphons, were excluded from the earlier analysis of 587 of the donors. Because some donors lacked HLA typing at each locus, the association tests relied only on the typed subset. For the cohort, immune exposure information was limited to CMV serostatus. A total of fewer than 200 TCR beta chains were listed by the study as associated with cytomegalovirus. A further reported finding was that TCR beta sequences accurately predicted the HLA-A and HLA-B alleles for most subjects in the first cohort. The authors suggested that the approach could potentially be extended to other disease states and immunological phenotypes. The presence/absence analyses assumed that sequencing depth was roughly uniform across donors, and that assumption may not be true. In vitro tests confirmed that a few of the cytomegalovirus-associated TCR beta chains recognize cytomegalovirus antigens. According to a later analysis, TCR association rates differed among HLA loci, with DRB1 alleles showing the most associated TCRs and HLA-C alleles showing the fewest. When HLA alleles, especially DR and DQ, strongly co-occurred, TCR associations were difficult to assign to individual alleles. In a later analysis, most CMV-associated TCR beta chains were found to appear HLA-restricted, with HLA associations seemingly driven largely by CMV exposure. A group of highly shared sequence variants was considered likely to be a technical artifact of the sequencing pipeline.

Library method: the immunoSEQ multiplex PCR assay. A mixture of 60 forward primers for TCR Vbeta segments and 13 reverse primers for TCR Jbeta segments was used in the multiplex PCR. The CDR3 region of rearranged TCR beta genes was amplified from genomic DNA with a multiplex PCR assay. The amplified TCR beta libraries were sequenced on the Illumina HiSeq System as 87-base-pair reads. From the authors' description of their analysis: A later analysis tallied 70 million to 100 million unique TCR beta chains across the 700 or so repertoires, and approximately 12 million of those chains were shared by two or more donors. To remove PCR and sequencing errors, raw reads were error-corrected and collapsed into unique sequences using a nearest-neighbor algorithm that merged closely related sequences. Alignment of CDR3 sequences to IMGT reference sequences was used to assign V, D and J gene segments. Each retained sequence needed at least a six-nucleotide match to both a V gene segment and a J gene segment. Rearrangements were classified as productive when the CDR3 lacked stop codons and remained in frame with V and J, and all other rearrangements were classified as non-productive. Following IMGT convention, CDR3 was defined as the stretch from the second conserved V-encoded cysteine up to the conserved J-encoded phenylalanine. The earlier analysis of 500 to 650 of the donors excluded any sequence lacking an unambiguous match to a single V gene segment. In an earlier analysis of approximately 500 of the donors, a V segment was called functional when productive rearrangements were above 56.7%, and segregating when the standard deviation between donors exceeded 5%. A statistical classification framework was developed to diagnose cytomegalovirus status using the catalog of TCR beta chain sequences. V and J gene assignment, in a later analysis, came from comparing TCR nucleotide sequences with IMGT/GENE-DB human TR gene sequences. A later analysis assigned CDR3 sequences and most-parsimonious VDJ recombination scenarios with the TCRdist pipeline. In a later analysis, every TCR beta chain was defined by the combination of its CDR3 amino acid sequence and its V-gene family, and reads without a unique V-gene family were dropped. To address suspected cross-contamination and a sequencing artifact, a later analysis removed 592 highly shared, low-generation-probability nucleotide sequences. In a later analysis, a clonal expansion index for each public chain was calculated from normalized within-repertoire ranks of inferred template counts. In a later analysis, generation probabilities were computed using a VDJ recombination model fitted to out-of-frame rearrangements, and the results were checked against IGoR. In a later analysis, hypergeometric tests were used to score TCR-TCR, TCR-HLA and TCR-CMV co-occurrence, with a repertoire-size bias correction applied to TCR pairs. A later analysis estimated false discovery rates by permuting HLA or CMV assignments 20 times. In a later analysis, co-occurring TCRs were grouped using DBSCAN, and TCRdist sequence similarity was added for clustering within HLA-allele-positive subsets. Repertoires with fewer than 30,000 or more than 120,000 public chains were left out of co-occurrence clustering, as were about five repertoires with anomalous nucleotide sharing. TCRdb took over this immuneACCESS table, retaining in-frame rearrangements with V and J assigned. Such tables are incomplete; in checked studies, under half of the missing clones stem from an unresolved V gene, and the remainder is unexplained. V, J and clone size reflect that table, while D and trimming were determined from the DNA. A total of more than 140,000 clones appear in this sample, roughly 86% of them only once. Of the sample, about 3.4% falls within the top ten clones.

Compared with germline, V lacks 4 bases and J lacks 3 bases; bases without a gene match: 3. The CDR3, cysteine through phenylalanine, is 14 amino acids long. Kept here is only the CDR3 DNA, which spans 42 bases and is read in frame from base 1. CDR1 and CDR2 were assigned from the germline V gene (reference sequence) as MNHEY and SMNVEV. The clonotype originates from a man aged 18 to 35 in good health and CMV-seropositive. Recombination linked TRBV27 to TRBJ2-3, with 8 junctional bases fitting TRBD1. Sequencing was carried out using PBMCs. CDR3 reads: CASSSTGVTDTQYF. In nucleotide form, the sequence is TGTGCCAGCAGTTCGACAGGGGTGACAGATACGCAGTATTTT.